What follows is one T cell receptor beta chain and its context. Its antigen is currently unknown. This CDR3 has 20 residues. The germline V gene encodes CDR1 SGHNT and CDR2 YENEEA. Losses at the gene ends were 2 bases for V and 0 bases for J; bases not matched to a gene: 16. One entry per CDR3 protein results from TCRdb running MiXCR on the PCR reads. The table includes around 40,000 distinct CDR3 sequences, about 19% detected once. The source of the sample is a study of molecular identifiers for immune sequencing clone quantification. Across the study: Within a replicate experiment, RNA obtained from either around 20,000 or 99,000 naive CD8 cells was divided into five aliquots, and four of those aliquots were then sequenced.

Broader study findings: Barcode collisions between identical TCR molecules could shrink estimates of highly expanded clone sizes.

The chain couples TRBV11-3 to TRBJ2-3, with TRBD2 identical over 8 bases. Sequenced material: naive CD8+ T cells from blood, with Jurkat cell RNA spiked in. Regarding subset: FACS-sorted CD8+CD4-CCR7+CD45RA+ naive T cells. The TCR originated in a human donor in good health. Some libraries in this study had Jurkat cell RNA spiked in. CDR3 region: CASSLPRIREGVESTDTQYF. In nucleotides, the CDR3 is TGTGCCAGCAGCTTACCGCGAATCCGGGAGGGCGTTGAAAGCACAGATACGCAGTATTTT.